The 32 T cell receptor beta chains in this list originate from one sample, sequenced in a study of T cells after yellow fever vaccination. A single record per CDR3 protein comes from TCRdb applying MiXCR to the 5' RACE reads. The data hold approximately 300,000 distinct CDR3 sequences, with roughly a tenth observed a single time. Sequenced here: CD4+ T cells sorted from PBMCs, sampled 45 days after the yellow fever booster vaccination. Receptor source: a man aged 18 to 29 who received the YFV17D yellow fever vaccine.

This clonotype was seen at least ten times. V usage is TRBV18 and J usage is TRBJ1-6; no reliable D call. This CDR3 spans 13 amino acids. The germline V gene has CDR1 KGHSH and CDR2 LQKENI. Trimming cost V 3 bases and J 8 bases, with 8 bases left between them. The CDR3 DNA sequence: TGTGCCAGCTCACCCGGGCTAGATTCACCCCTCCACTTT. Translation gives CASSPGLDSPLHF.

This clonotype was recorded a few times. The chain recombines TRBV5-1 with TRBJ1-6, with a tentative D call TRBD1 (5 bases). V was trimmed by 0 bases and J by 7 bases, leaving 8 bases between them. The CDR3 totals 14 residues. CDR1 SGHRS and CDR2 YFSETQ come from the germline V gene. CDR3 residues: CASSLEAGNSPLHF. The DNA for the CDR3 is TGCGCCAGCAGCTTGGAGGCAGGGAATTCACCCCTCCACTTT. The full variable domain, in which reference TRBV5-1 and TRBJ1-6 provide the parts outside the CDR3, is KAGVTQTPRYLIKTRGQQVTLSCSPISGHRSVSWYQQTPGQGLQFLFEYFSETQRNKGNFPGRFSGRQFSNSRSEMNVSTLELGDSALYLCASSLEAGNSPLHFGNGTRLTVT.

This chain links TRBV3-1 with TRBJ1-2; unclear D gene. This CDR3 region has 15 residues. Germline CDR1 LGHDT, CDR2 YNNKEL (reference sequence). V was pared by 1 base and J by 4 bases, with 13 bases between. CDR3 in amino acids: CASSQVRLGPYGYTF. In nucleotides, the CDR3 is TGTGCCAGCAGCCAAGTACGTCTGGGTCCCTATGGCTACACCTTC.

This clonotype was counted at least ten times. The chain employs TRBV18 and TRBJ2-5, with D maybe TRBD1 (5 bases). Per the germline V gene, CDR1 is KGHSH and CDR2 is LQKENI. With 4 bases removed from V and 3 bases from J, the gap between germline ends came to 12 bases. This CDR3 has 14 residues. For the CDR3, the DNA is TGTGCCAGCTCACAAGGACATGTTGAAGAGACCCAGTACTTC. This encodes CASSQGHVEETQYF.

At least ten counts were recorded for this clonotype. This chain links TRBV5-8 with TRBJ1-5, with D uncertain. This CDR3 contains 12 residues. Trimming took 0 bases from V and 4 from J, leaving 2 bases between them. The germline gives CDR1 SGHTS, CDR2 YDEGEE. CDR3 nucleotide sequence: TGTGCCAGCAGCTTGGTGAATCAGCCCCAGCATTTT. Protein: CASSLVNQPQHF.

CDR3 sequence (DNA): TGTGCCAGCAGTCCGTTGACAGGGGGCGGCACTGAAGCTTTCTTT. Its translation: CASSPLTGGGTEAFF. V is TRBV6-5 and J is TRBJ1-1; 10 bases fit TRBD1. Germline CDR1 and CDR2: MNHEY and SVGAGI. V was pared by 5 bases and J by 4 bases, with 7 bases of the junction left unmatched. The CDR3 extends over 15 amino acids.

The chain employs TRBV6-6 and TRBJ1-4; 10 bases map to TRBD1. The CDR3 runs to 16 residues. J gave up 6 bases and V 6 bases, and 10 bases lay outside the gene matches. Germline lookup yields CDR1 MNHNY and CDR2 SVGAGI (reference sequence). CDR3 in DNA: TGTGCCAGCAGCCAACTCGGGGACAGGGGAGATGAAAAACTGTTTTTT. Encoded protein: CASSQLGDRGDEKLFF.

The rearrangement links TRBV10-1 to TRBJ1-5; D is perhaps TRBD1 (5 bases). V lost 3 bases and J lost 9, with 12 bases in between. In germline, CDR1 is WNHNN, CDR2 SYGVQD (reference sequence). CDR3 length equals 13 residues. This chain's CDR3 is CASSDGTKRPQHF. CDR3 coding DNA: TGCGCCAGCAGTGACGGGACCAAGCGGCCCCAGCATTTT.

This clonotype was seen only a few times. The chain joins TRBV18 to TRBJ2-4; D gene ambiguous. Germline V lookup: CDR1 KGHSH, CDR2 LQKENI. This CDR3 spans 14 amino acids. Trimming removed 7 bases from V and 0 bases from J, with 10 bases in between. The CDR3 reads CASFNDLAKNIQYF. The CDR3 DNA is TGTGCCAGCTTCAACGATCTAGCCAAAAACATTCAGTACTTC. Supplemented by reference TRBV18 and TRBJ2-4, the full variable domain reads NAGVMQNPRHLVRRRGQEARLRCSPMKGHSHVYWYRQLPEEGLKFMVYLQKENIIDESGMPKERFSAEFPKEGPSILRIQQVVRGDSAAYFCASFNDLAKNIQYFGAGTRLSVL.

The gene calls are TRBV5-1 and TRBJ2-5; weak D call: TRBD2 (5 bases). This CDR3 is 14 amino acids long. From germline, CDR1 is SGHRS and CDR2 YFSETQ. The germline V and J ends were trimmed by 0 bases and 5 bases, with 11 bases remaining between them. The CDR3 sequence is CASSLDPGWETQYF. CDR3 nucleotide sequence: TGCGCCAGCAGCTTGGACCCGGGATGGGAGACCCAGTACTTC.

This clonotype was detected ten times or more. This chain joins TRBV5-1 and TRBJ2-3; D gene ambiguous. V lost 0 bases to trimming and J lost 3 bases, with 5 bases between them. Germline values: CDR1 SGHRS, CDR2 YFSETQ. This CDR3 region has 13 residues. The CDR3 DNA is TGCGCCAGCAGCTTGGCCCGAACAGATACGCAGTATTTT. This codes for CASSLARTDTQYF.

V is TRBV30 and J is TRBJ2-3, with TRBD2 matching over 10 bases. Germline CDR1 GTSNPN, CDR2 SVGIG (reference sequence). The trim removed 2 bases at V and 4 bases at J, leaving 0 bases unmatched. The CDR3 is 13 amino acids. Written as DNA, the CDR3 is TGTGCCTGGAGTAGCGGGGGGGCAGATACGCAGTATTTT. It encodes CAWSSGGADTQYF.

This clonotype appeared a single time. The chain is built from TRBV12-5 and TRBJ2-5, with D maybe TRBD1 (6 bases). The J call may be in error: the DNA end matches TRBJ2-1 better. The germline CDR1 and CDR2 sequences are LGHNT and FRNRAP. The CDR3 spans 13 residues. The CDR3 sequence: CASGLANRETQFF. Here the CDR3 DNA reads TGTGCTAGTGGTTTGGCTAACAGGGAGACCCAGTTCTTC.

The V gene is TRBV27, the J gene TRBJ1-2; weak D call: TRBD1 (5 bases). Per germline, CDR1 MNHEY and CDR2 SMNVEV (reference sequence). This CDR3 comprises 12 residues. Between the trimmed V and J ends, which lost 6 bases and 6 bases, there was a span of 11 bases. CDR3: CASRRDGDGYTF. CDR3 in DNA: TGTGCCAGCAGACGGGACGGCGATGGCTACACCTTC.

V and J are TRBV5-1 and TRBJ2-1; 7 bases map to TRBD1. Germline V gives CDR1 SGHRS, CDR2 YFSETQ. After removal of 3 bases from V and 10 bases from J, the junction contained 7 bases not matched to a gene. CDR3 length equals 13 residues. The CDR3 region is CASSSDRLGEQFF. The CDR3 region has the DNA TGCGCCAGCAGCTCGGACAGGTTAGGGGAGCAGTTCTTC.

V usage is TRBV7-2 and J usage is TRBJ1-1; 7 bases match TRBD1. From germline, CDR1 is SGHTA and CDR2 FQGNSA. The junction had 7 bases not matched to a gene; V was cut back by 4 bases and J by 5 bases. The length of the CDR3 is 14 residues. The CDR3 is CASSWNQGDTEAFF. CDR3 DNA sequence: TGTGCCAGCAGCTGGAACCAGGGGGATACTGAAGCTTTCTTT.

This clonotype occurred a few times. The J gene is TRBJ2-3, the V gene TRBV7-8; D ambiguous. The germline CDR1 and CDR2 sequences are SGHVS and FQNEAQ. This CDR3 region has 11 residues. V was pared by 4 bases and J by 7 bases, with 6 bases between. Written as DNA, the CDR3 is TGTGCCAGCAGCTGGGGTAATACGCAGTATTTT. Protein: CASSWGNTQYF.

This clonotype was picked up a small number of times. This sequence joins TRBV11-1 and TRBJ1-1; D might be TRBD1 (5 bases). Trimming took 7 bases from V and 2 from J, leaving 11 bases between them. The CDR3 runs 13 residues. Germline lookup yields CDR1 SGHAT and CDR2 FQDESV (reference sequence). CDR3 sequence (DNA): TGTGCCAGCAAAGGACAACCAAACACTGAAGCTTTCTTT. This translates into CASKGQPNTEAFF.

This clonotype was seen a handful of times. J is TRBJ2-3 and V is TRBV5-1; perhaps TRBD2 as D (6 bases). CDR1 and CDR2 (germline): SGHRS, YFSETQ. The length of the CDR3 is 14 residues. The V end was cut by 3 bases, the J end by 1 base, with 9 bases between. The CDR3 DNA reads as TGCGCCAGCAGCTGGTGGGGGGGCACAGATACGCAGTATTTT. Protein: CASSWWGGTDTQYF.

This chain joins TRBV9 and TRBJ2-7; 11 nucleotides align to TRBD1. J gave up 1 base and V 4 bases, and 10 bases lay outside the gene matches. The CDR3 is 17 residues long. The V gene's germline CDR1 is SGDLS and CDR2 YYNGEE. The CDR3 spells CASSPGTGGGVSYEQYV. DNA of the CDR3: TGTGCCAGCAGCCCCGGGACAGGGGGGGGGGTGTCCTACGAGCAGTACGTC.

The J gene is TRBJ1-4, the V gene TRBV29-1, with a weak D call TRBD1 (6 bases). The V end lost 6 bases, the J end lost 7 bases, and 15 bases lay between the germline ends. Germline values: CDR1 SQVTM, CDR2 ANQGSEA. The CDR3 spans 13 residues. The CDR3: CSVQTGSGEKLFF. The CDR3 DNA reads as TGCAGCGTCCAGACAGGTAGTGGTGAAAAACTGTTTTTT.

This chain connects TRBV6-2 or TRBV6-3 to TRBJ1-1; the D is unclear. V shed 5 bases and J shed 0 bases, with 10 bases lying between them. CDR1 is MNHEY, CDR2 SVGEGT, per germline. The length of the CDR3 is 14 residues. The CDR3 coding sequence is TGTGCCAGCAGTCGTAGGGTGGTGAACACTGAAGCTTTCTTT. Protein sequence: CASSRRVVNTEAFF.

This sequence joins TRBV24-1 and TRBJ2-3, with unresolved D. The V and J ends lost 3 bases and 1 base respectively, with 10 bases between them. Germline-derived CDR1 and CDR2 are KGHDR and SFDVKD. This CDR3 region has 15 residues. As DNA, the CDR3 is TGTGCCACCAGTGATAGATGGCCGGGCACAGATACGCAGTATTTT. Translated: CATSDRWPGTDTQYF.

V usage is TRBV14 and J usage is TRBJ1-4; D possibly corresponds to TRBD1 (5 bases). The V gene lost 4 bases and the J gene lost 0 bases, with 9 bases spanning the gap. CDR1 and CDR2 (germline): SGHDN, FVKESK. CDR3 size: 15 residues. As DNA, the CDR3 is TGTGCCAGCAGCCGACAGTTTGCAACTAATGAAAAACTGTTTTTT. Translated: CASSRQFATNEKLFF.

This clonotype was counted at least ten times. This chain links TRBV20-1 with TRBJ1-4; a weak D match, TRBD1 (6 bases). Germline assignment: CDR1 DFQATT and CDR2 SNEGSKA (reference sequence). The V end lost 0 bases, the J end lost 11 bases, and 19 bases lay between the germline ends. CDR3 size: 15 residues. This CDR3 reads CSARDAQAGRGKLFF. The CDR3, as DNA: TGCAGTGCTAGAGATGCGCAGGCGGGGAGGGGGAAACTGTTTTTT.

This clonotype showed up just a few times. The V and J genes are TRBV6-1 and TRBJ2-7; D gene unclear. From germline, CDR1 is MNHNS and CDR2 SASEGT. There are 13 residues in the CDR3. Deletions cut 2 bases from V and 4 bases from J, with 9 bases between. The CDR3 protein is CASSEMFPYEQYF. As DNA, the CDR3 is TGTGCCAGCAGTGAAATGTTTCCTTACGAGCAGTACTTC.

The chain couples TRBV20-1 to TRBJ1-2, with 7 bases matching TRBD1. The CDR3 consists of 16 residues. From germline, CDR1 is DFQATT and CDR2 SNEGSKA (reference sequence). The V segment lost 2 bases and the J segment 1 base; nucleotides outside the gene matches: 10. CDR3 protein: CSARHTPGTVNYGYTF. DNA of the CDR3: TGCAGTGCTAGACACACCCCCGGGACAGTTAACTATGGCTACACCTTC.

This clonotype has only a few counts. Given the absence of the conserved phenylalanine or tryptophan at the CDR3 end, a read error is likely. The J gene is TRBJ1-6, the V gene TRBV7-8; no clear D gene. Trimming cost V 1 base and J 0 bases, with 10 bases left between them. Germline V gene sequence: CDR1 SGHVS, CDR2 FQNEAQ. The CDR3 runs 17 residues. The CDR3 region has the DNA TGTGCCAGCAGCTTAGGGGCTTTGAGCTCCTATAATTCACCCCTCCACCTT. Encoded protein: CASSLGALSSYNSPLHL.

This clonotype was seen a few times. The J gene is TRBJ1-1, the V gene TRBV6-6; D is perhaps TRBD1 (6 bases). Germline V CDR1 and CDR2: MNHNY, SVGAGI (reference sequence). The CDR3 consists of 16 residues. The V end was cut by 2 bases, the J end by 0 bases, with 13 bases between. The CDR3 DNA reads TGTGCCAGCAGTTACGGGCAGGGGCTGATGAACACTGAAGCTTTCTTT. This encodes CASSYGQGLMNTEAFF.

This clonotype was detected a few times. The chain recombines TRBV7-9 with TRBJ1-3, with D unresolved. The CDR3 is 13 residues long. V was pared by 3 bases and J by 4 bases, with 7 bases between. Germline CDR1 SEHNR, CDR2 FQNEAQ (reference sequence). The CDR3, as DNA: TGTGCCAGCAGCTTTGGGTTCGGAAACACCATATATTTT. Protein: CASSFGFGNTIYF.

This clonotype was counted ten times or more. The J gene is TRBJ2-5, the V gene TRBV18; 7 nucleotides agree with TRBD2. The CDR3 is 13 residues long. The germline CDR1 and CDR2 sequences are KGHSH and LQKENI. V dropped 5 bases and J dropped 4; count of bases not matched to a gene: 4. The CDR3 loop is CASSSSGGETQYF. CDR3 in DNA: TGTGCCAGCTCATCTTCGGGGGGAGAGACCCAGTACTTC. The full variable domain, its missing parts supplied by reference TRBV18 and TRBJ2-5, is NAGVMQNPRHLVRRRGQEARLRCSPMKGHSHVYWYRQLPEEGLKFMVYLQKENIIDESGMPKERFSAEFPKEGPSILRIQQVVRGDSAAYFCASSSSGGETQYFGPGTRLLVL.

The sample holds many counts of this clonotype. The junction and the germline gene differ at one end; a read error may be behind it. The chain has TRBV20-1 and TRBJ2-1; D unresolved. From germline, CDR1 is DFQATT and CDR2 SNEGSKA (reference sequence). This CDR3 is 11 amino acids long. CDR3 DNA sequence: TGTGGCGGCTTAATCTACAATGAGCAGTTCTTC. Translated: CGGLIYNEQFF.